The rows below give T cell receptor beta chains drawn from one sample of a study of shared clonotypes between healthy human individuals. TCRdb keeps only in-frame clones here, not all; method: immunoSEQ multiplex PCR. The sample has about 680,000 clones; around 73% are singletons. The sequenced sample consisted of memory CD4+ T cells sorted from blood. The receptors stem from a woman under 40 in good health. The CDR3 runs from the conserved cysteine through the conserved F or W. D genes are given only for firm matches. For some rows the clone size is stated as once, few or many, or as a class when expanded; others skip it.

v_call	j_call	clone_size	d_call	cdr3_nt	cdr3_aa
TRBV5-6	TRBJ1-1	.	.	TGTGCCAGCAGCTTGTGGGCTACTGAAGCTTTCTTT	CASSLWATEAFF
TRBV29-1	TRBJ1-2	few	.	TGCAGCGTTGGGCAGGGTGGAGGCTACACCTTC	CSVGQGGGYTF
TRBV13	TRBJ2-3	.	.	TGTGCCAGCAGCTTGAACTTCGCTGGGAGCACAGATACGCAGTATTTT	CASSLNFAGSTDTQYF
TRBV28	TRBJ2-1	.	.	TGTGCCAGCAGTTCGATTACTGAGCAGTTCTTC	CASSSITEQFF
TRBV28	TRBJ1-3	.	.	TGTGCCAGCGGTGGAGGTGGCAGGGGAAACACCATATATTTT	CASGGGGRGNTIYF
TRBV7-9	TRBJ2-1	.	.	TGTGCCAGCAGCTTAGCAAACCCGAACAATGAGCAGTTCTTC	CASSLANPNNEQFF
TRBV18	TRBJ1-1	few	.	TGTGCCAGCTCACCAGAGGGAGGGGCTGAAGCTTTCTTT	CASSPEGGAEAFF
TRBV7-2	TRBJ2-1	.	TRBD2	TGTGCCAGCAGCTTAGGGGGTCTAGCGGGGTACAATGAGCAGTTCTTC	CASSLGGLAGYNEQFF
TRBV2	TRBJ2-1	.	TRBD2	TGTGCCAGCCGGCCCAGGACTAGCGGGGGGGATGAGCAGTTCTTC	CASRPRTSGGDEQFF
TRBV5-1	TRBJ1-4	.	.	TGCGCCAGCAGCTTGGCCGCGACGGCGGGGGAACTGTTTTTT	CASSLAATAGELFF
TRBV6-1	TRBJ2-2	.	.	TGTGCCAGCAGTGATCCGGGACTGAGAGGATACACCGGGGAGCTGTTTTTT	CASSDPGLRGYTGELFF
TRBV28	TRBJ2-6	.	TRBD2	TGTGCCAGTAGCTCTTGGGGGGGCTCTGGGGCCAACGTCCTGACTTTC	CASSSWGGSGANVLTF
TRBV2	TRBJ1-3	.	.	TGTGCCAGCAGGGCACAGATTCGCTCTGGAAACACCATATATTTT	CASRAQIRSGNTIYF
TRBV23-1	TRBJ1-1	.	.	TGCGCCAGCAGTCGACTGCCCCCTGGGGGCACTGAAGCTTTCTTT	CASSRLPPGGTEAFF
TRBV7-2	TRBJ1-5	.	.	TGTGCCAGCAGCTGGCAGAGGGGATCGGATCAGCCCCAGCATTTT	CASSWQRGSDQPQHF
TRBV7-9	TRBJ1-5	.	.	TGTGCCAGCAGCTTACTCGCTGATCAGCCCCAGCATTTT	CASSLLADQPQHF
TRBV5-1	TRBJ1-1	few	.	TGCGCCAGCAGTTCAGCCACTGAAGCTTTCTTT	CASSSATEAFF
TRBV5-1	TRBJ2-5	.	TRBD1	TGCGCCAGCAGCTTGGGCATTGACAGGGGGCGGCAGACCCAGTACTTC	CASSLGIDRGRQTQYF
TRBV28	TRBJ2-2	.	.	TGTGCCAGCAGTTTAGGAGGACATAGCGGGGAGCTGTTTTTT	CASSLGGHSGELFF
TRBV28	TRBJ1-5	.	TRBD1	TGTGCCAGCAGTTTAGGGGACAGCATACGGCCCCAGCATTTT	CASSLGDSIRPQHF
TRBV5-1	TRBJ2-5	.	TRBD2	TGCGCCAGCAGCAGCTTAGCGGGAGTGGCAGAGACCCAGTACTTC	CASSSLAGVAETQYF
TRBV6-1	TRBJ2-7	.	.	TGTGCCAGCAGTGATAGGTCGTGGTTGAAGGTATACGAGCAGTACTTC	CASSDRSWLKVYEQYF
TRBV11-2	TRBJ2-7	.	TRBD2	TGTGCCAGCAGCCCTGGGACTAGCGGGAGTTACGAGCAGTACTTC	CASSPGTSGSYEQYF
TRBV19	TRBJ2-1	.	TRBD2	TGTGCCAGTAGTACCGGACTAGCGGGTCTCTCACAGTTCTTC	CASSTGLAGLSQFF
TRBV5-1	TRBJ2-3	.	.	TGCGCCAGCAGCTTCGCACAGGGAGGGGGCACAGATACGCAGTATTTT	CASSFAQGGGTDTQYF
TRBV7-8	TRBJ2-7	.	TRBD2	TGTGCCAGCAGCTTAGCCCTAGCGGCGGCCTACGAGCAGTACTTC	CASSLALAAAYEQYF
TRBV5-1	TRBJ2-7	.	TRBD1	TGCGCCAGCAGCTTGGCGGGACAGGCGTCCTACGAGCAGTACTTC	CASSLAGQASYEQYF
TRBV2	TRBJ1-4	.	.	TGTGCCAGCAGTCTCAGGGATATTGGTTATACTAATGAAAAACTGTTTTTT	CASSLRDIGYTNEKLFF
TRBV7-9	TRBJ1-5	.	.	TGTGCCAGCAGCTCGATACCACCCGGACAGAAGCAATCAGCCCAGCATTTT	CASSSIPPGQKQSAQHF
TRBV27	TRBJ2-1	.	.	TGTGCCAGCAGCCGAACTAGGTTTGAGTACGAGCAGTTCTTC	CASSRTRFEYEQFF